The 9 T cell receptor beta chains below come from one sample, sequenced in a study of a mutant IDH1 vaccine in newly diagnosed glioma. The antigens for these receptors are not known. Here immunoSEQ multiplex PCR was the method, and the copy in TCRdb shows in-frame clones only, minus some. The table includes approximately 50,000 clones, 80% to 90% detected once. As to time point: week 23, last vaccination. With topical imiquimod, each dose of the vaccine consisted of 300 ug of mutant IDH1 20-mer peptide. The sample in question was PBMCs, obtained from a glioma patient whose treatment included an IDH1 peptide vaccine. The receptors shown here come from a man aged 35-49 years with glioma.

The chain is built from TRBV2 and TRBJ1-2; D is undetermined. Germline loops: CDR1 SNHLY, CDR2 FYNNEI. There are 11 residues in the CDR3. Trimming removed 2 bases from V and 5 bases from J, with 3 bases in between. CDR3 in amino acids: CASSESYGYTF. Written as DNA, the CDR3 is TGTGCCAGCAGTGAAAGTTATGGCTACACCTTC.

This clone was counted a single time. Written as DNA, the CDR3 is TGTGCCAGCAGCTTAGTGGCGGGAACTTACTCTAACTATGGCTACACCTTC. Translating gives CASSLVAGTYSNYGYTF. The chain joins TRBV7-2 to TRBJ1-2; D is unresolved. V gave up 1 base and J gave up 0 bases, with 15 bases separating them. Germline loops: CDR1 SGHTA, CDR2 FQGNSA. This CDR3 has 17 residues.

The chain joins TRBV4-3 to TRBJ2-1; D is ambiguous. V was clipped by 3 bases and J by 5 bases, with 14 bases between them. The length of the CDR3 is 15 residues. Germline CDR1 reads LGHNA; CDR2 reads YSLEER. The CDR3 loop is CASSQGGWRDNEQFF. Written as DNA, the CDR3 is TGCGCCAGCAGCCAGGGTGGCTGGAGAGACAATGAGCAGTTCTTC.

This sequence joins TRBV19 and TRBJ2-5, with D possibly being TRBD2 (5 bases). Trimming left V 10 bases short and J 5 bases short, with 17 bases between. Looked up from germline, CDR1 is LNHDA and CDR2 is SQIVND (reference sequence). This CDR3 is built from 13 residues. In nucleotides, the CDR3 is TGTGCCACCTCACCCCCTTCGGGGGAGACCCAGTACTTC. Translated: CATSPPSGETQYF.

The gene calls are TRBV2 and TRBJ1-2; D gene unclear. This CDR3 spans 14 amino acids. Trimming shortened V by 6 bases and J by 0 bases, and 11 bases separated the two germline ends. Germline V lookup: CDR1 SNHLY, CDR2 FYNNEI. In DNA form, the CDR3 reads TGTGCCAGCAGCTCGGACGGAACTAACTATGGCTACACCTTC. Translating gives CASSSDGTNYGYTF.

The genes are TRBV18 and TRBJ2-6; D is perhaps TRBD1 (6 bases). The V end was cut by 6 bases, the J end by 0 bases, with 9 bases between. Germline CDR1 is KGHSH and CDR2 is LQKENI. This CDR3 is built from 15 residues. The CDR3 nucleotides are TGTGCCAGCTCGCGACAGGACTCTGGGGCCAACGTCCTGACTTTC. The encoded protein is CASSRQDSGANVLTF.

The CDR3: CATKREGGTGELFF. The CDR3 DNA is TGTGCCACCAAGCGGGAGGGAGGGACCGGGGAGCTGTTTTTT. The chain combines TRBV15 with TRBJ2-2; 10 bases match TRBD2. J was trimmed by 5 bases and V by 7 bases; bases with no gene match: 4. CDR3 length: 14 amino acids. The V gene's germline CDR1 is LNHNV and CDR2 YYDKDF (reference sequence).

V is TRBV7-9 and J is TRBJ2-7; D gene unclear. The CDR3 length is 13 residues. The V and J ends lost 4 bases and 6 bases respectively, with 13 bases between them. Germline CDR1 reads SEHNR; CDR2 reads FQNEAQ (reference sequence). CDR3 bases: TGTGCCAGCAGCTCCGCCGTGCGCGTCGAGCAGTACTTC. This sequence encodes CASSSAVRVEQYF.

V usage is TRBV18 and J usage is TRBJ1-4; D may be TRBD1 (5 bases). V was clipped by 6 bases and J by 1 base, with 12 bases between them. The CDR3 covers 15 residues. CDR1 and CDR2 (germline): KGHSH, LQKENI. This chain's CDR3 is CASSPSRGTNEKLFF. The CDR3 DNA sequence: TGTGCCAGCTCCCCTTCTAGGGGAACTAATGAAAAACTGTTTTTT.